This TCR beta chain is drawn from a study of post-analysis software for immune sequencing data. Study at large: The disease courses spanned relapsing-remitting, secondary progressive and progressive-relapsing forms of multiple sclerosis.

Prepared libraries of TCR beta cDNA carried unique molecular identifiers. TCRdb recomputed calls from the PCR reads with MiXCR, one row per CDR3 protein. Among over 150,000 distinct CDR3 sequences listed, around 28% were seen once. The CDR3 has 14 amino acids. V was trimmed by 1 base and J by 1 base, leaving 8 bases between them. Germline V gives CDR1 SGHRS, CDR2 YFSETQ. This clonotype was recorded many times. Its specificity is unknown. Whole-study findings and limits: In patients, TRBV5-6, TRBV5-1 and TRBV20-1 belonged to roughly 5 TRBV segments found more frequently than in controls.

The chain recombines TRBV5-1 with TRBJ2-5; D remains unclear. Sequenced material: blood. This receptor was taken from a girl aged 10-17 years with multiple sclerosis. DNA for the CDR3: TGCGCCAGCAGCTTGAGAGGTGGCCAAGAGACCCAGTACTTC. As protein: CASSLRGGQETQYF.